The 8 T cell receptor beta chains below come from one sample, sequenced in a study. Each CDR3 protein is one row after TCRdb ran MiXCR on the RT-PCR reads. There are about 680,000 distinct CDR3 sequences in the sample; 14% occur only once, and 3.6% lies in the top ten. Material for sequencing was memory CD4+ T cells from blood. The receptor set was obtained from a female donor in good health, serving as a healthy control.

This clonotype turned up a few times. The chain combines TRBV20-1 with TRBJ2-1; a possible D gene is TRBD2 (5 bases). Trimming removed 0 bases from V and 3 bases from J, with 15 bases in between. The CDR3 sequence is 16 residues long. Per germline, CDR1 DFQATT and CDR2 SNEGSKA (reference sequence). The CDR3 DNA reads as TGCAGTGCTAGAGATAGGGCGGGCCCAGGCTACAATGAGCAGTTCTTC. Its translation is CSARDRAGPGYNEQFF.

This clonotype has just a few counts. This chain links TRBV28 with TRBJ2-1; 12 bases align to TRBD2. J was trimmed by 4 bases and V by 11 bases; bases with no gene match: 6. CDR1 is MDHEN and CDR2 is SYDVKM in the germline V gene. The CDR3 runs to 14 residues. Here the CDR3 reads CAALGLAGYNEQFF. In DNA, the CDR3 is TGTGCCGCCCTGGGACTAGCGGGTTACAATGAGCAGTTCTTC. The full variable domain, its missing parts supplied by reference TRBV28 and TRBJ2-1, is DVKVTQSSRYLVKRTGEKVFLECVQDMDHENMFWYRQDPGLGLRLIYFSYDVKMKEKGDIPEGYSVSREKKERFSLILESASTNQTSMYLCAALGLAGYNEQFFGPGTRLTVL.

This chain connects TRBV28 to TRBJ2-3; D ambiguous. The CDR3 covers 15 residues. The germline V gene has CDR1 MDHEN and CDR2 SYDVKM. The V end was cut by 7 bases, the J end by 2 bases, with 16 bases between. In DNA, the CDR3 is TGTGCCAGCAACGGAGCTCTGGGTGCCACAGATACGCAGTATTTT. Translating gives CASNGALGATDTQYF.

In this sample, this clonotype turned up many times. The gene calls are TRBV5-1 and TRBJ2-1, with TRBD2 matching over 8 bases. The CDR3 contains 15 residues. The germline V gene encodes CDR1 SGHRS and CDR2 YFSETQ. J was trimmed by 7 bases and V by 0 bases; bases with no gene match: 6. CDR3: CASSLGAGVSNEQFF. CDR3 in DNA: TGCGCCAGCAGCTTGGGAGCGGGAGTCAGTAATGAGCAGTTCTTC.

The sample holds a few counts of this clonotype. As DNA, the CDR3 is TGTGCCAGCAGTTATGGTTTTTGGGGACAGGTTGCGGGGAGCTCCTACGAGCAGTACTTC. Protein sequence: CASSYGFWGQVAGSSYEQYF. The chain recombines TRBV6-7 with TRBJ2-7; 8 bases are a match to TRBD1. TRBV6-7 counts as an open reading frame of uncertain function. Unmatched junction bases numbered 19, after V lost 3 bases and J lost 0 bases. This CDR3 is 20 amino acids long.

V is TRBV28 and J is TRBJ2-6; a possible D gene is TRBD2 (6 bases). The germline V and J ends were trimmed by 5 bases and 1 base, with 18 bases remaining between them. The CDR3 spans 18 residues. CDR1 and CDR2 from the germline V gene are MDHEN and SYDVKM. CDR3 coding DNA: TGTGCCAGCAGTGGGGGGACGGCTATCATATCTGGGGCCAACGTCCTGACTTTC. Translation gives CASSGGTAIISGANVLTF. Complete variable domain (other parts from reference TRBV28 and TRBJ2-6): DVKVTQSSRYLVKRTGEKVFLECVQDMDHENMFWYRQDPGLGLRLIYFSYDVKMKEKGDIPEGYSVSREKKERFSLILESASTNQTSMYLCASSGGTAIISGANVLTFGAGSRLTVL.

This clonotype was seen more than once but under ten times. The rearrangement joins TRBV20-1 to TRBJ1-1; D uncertain. V was pared by 2 bases and J by 0 bases, with 10 bases between. The CDR3 runs to 14 residues. Germline V gene data show CDR1 as DFQATT and CDR2 as SNEGSKA (reference sequence). CDR3 DNA: TGCAGTGCTAGACTTCCAGCCATGAACACTGAAGCTTTCTTT. Its protein is CSARLPAMNTEAFF.

This clonotype has at least ten counts. The J gene is TRBJ1-4, the V gene TRBV4-3; D uncertain. The ends were cut back, 2 bases at V and 2 bases at J, with 6 bases in the middle. The CDR3 is 14 amino acids. CDR1 is LGHNA and CDR2 is YSLEER in the germline V gene. As DNA, the CDR3 is TGCGCCAGCAGCCAAAGGCAGACTAATGAAAAACTGTTTTTT. Translated, it gives CASSQRQTNEKLFF.